This entry lists 23 T cell receptor beta chains sequenced from one sample in a study of T-cell reconstitution after alpha-beta-depleted transplantation in children (dated by TCRdb to the mid-2010s). The treatment or condition label of this sample denotes: allogeneic hematopoietic cell transplantation with graft depleted of TCRalphabeta T cells and CD19 B cells. Libraries were constructed by PCR. TCRdb lists the instrument as Illumina HiSeq 2500. To normalize quantification of the TCRbeta repertoire, the TCR libraries were built with molecular barcoding that relied on unique molecular identifiers. TCRdb handled the public reads itself, with Q25 trimming in fastp and clone calling in MiXCR, and kept productive beta chains. Each CDR3 protein appears once, grouped with its most common genes and DNA. The sample table shows hundreds of thousands of distinct CDR3 sequences, and 9.5% to 13% are seen once. The ten largest make up around 24% of the sample.

The specimen was peripheral blood, collected 180 days after TCRalphabeta/CD19-depleted stem cell transplant. Source of these receptors: a male patient between 2 and 10 years old who had a stem cell transplant for chronic granulomatous disease, so the T cells may come from the graft donor.

There are many counts of this clonotype. The chain couples TRBV7-2 to TRBJ2-1, with TRBD2 matching 8 bases. This CDR3 has 16 amino acids. From germline, CDR1 is SGHTA and CDR2 FQGNSA. Trimming at V came to 4 bases and at J to 5 bases, leaving 10 bases not matched to a gene. DNA for the CDR3: TGTGCCAGCAGCTCATCAAGCGGGGGAGTGGACAATGAGCAGTTCTTC. It codes for CASSSSSGGVDNEQFF.

This clonotype appeared many times. The rearrangement uses TRBV29-1 and TRBJ2-1, with TRBD2 matching 9 bases. The CDR3 is 17 amino acids. Germline lookup yields CDR1 SQVTM and CDR2 ANQGSEA. Germline trimming cut 6 bases from V and 4 bases from J; bases unmatched to any gene: 16. This CDR3 is CSVNGGRREGRYNEQFF. CDR3 sequence (DNA): TGCAGCGTCAACGGGGGGCGGCGGGAGGGCCGGTACAATGAGCAGTTCTTC.

The table lists this clonotype with many counts. The V and J genes are TRBV5-1 and TRBJ2-7; 7 positions agree with TRBD2. V trimming: 1 base; J trimming: 2 bases; junction bases outside the gene matches: 6. The CDR3 covers 15 residues. Germline V gene data show CDR1 as SGHRS and CDR2 as YFSETQ. The CDR3, as DNA: TGCGCCAGCAGCTTGTTAACGGGAGGCCCCTACGAGCAGTACTTC. Protein sequence: CASSLLTGGPYEQYF. The entire variable domain, with the rest obtained from reference TRBV5-1 and TRBJ2-7, is as follows: KAGVTQTPRYLIKTRGQQVTLSCSPISGHRSVSWYQQTPGQGLQFLFEYFSETQRNKGNFPGRFSGRQFSNSRSEMNVSTLELGDSALYLCASSLLTGGPYEQYFGPGTRLTVT.

This clonotype was counted many times. V is TRBV7-2 and J is TRBJ2-3; 8 bases match TRBD1. The CDR3 consists of 14 residues. The J segment lost 3 bases and the V segment lost 5 bases, leaving 4 bases of the junction unmatched. The V gene's germline CDR1 is SGHTA and CDR2 FQGNSA. The CDR3 DNA reads as TGTGCCAGCAGCCGGGGACAGGAGACAGATACGCAGTATTTT. Residues: CASSRGQETDTQYF.

This clonotype occurred many times. The chain has TRBV20-1 and TRBJ1-1; TRBD1 matches at 8 bases. This CDR3 region has 16 residues. V gave up 1 base and J gave up 3 bases; unmatched junction bases: 10. The germline CDR1 and CDR2 sequences are DFQATT and SNEGSKA (reference sequence). The CDR3 DNA reads TGCAGTGCTAGAGGAGTCGACAGGGGTATCGACACTGAAGCTTTCTTT. It codes for CSARGVDRGIDTEAFF.

In its sample, this clonotype was seen a few times. The germline gene is not matched at one end of the junction; a read error may be the cause. The chain links TRBV12-3 or TRBV12-4 to TRBJ2-3, with D perhaps matching TRBD1 or TRBD2 (6 bases each). This CDR3 contains 14 residues. The CDR3 here is CASSIAAGEDTQYF. CDR3 nucleotides: TGTGCCAGCAGTATAGCGGCAGGGGAAGATACGCAGTATTTT.

This clonotype has a handful of counts. The rearrangement uses TRBV28 and TRBJ2-7, with 13 positions matching TRBD2. Germline-derived CDR1 and CDR2 are MDHEN and SYDVKM. This CDR3 has 21 amino acids. V dropped 3 bases and J dropped 3; count of bases not matched to a gene: 20. This CDR3 is CASSFEAFDFLLAGGLYEQYF. DNA for the CDR3: TGTGCCAGCAGTTTTGAGGCGTTTGATTTTTTACTAGCGGGAGGGCTCTACGAGCAGTACTTC.

This clonotype was observed at least ten times. The V and J genes are TRBV28 and TRBJ2-3; no clear D gene. V lost 7 bases to trimming and J lost 3 bases, with 14 bases between them. There are 14 residues in the CDR3. Germline V CDR1 and CDR2: MDHEN, SYDVKM. CDR3 sequence reads: CASTPTPATDTQYF. CDR3 sequence (DNA): TGTGCCAGCACTCCCACGCCAGCGACAGATACGCAGTATTTT.

The sample holds many counts of this clonotype. The genes are TRBV11-2 and TRBJ2-1; D is unresolved. Per germline, CDR1 SGHAT and CDR2 FQNNGV. V lost 3 bases to trimming and J lost 1 base, with 7 bases between them. This CDR3 contains 14 residues. CDR3 in DNA: TGTGCCAGCAGCTTTGACTTTTCCTACAATGAGCAGTTCTTC. This translates into CASSFDFSYNEQFF.

Details on this clonotype: This may arise from a read error, as a much more abundant clone is one base away. The V call is TRBV28, the J call TRBJ1-2, with 8 bases fitting TRBD1. CDR1 is MDHEN, CDR2 SYDVKM, per germline. Trimming cost V 5 bases and J 12 bases; bases outside gene matches: 11. The CDR3 runs 13 residues. The CDR3 reads CASSRQGRWGDTF. DNA for the CDR3: TGTGCCAGCAGTCGACAGGGGAGGTGGGGCGACACCTTC.

This clonotype came up many times. The chain couples TRBV5-1 to TRBJ1-6; no definite D call. V lost 0 bases to trimming and J lost 7 bases, with 8 bases between them. The CDR3 covers 14 residues. Germline V gene lookup returns CDR1 SGHRS and CDR2 YFSETQ. CDR3 nucleotides: TGCGCCAGCAGCTTGGCCCAGAAAAATTCACCCCTCCACTTT. It is translated as CASSLAQKNSPLHF.

This clonotype was seen at least ten times. The rearrangement joins TRBV7-2 to TRBJ1-4, with D hard to call. Deletions cut 0 bases from V and 5 bases from J, with 16 bases between. The CDR3 runs to 17 residues. Per the germline V gene, CDR1 is SGHTA and CDR2 is FQGNSA. CDR3 in DNA: TGTGCCAGCAGCTTAGCCCATTATCCGCCTCCGAATGAAAAACTGTTTTTT. It codes for CASSLAHYPPPNEKLFF. Filled out from reference TRBV7-2 and TRBJ1-4, the complete variable domain reads GAGVSQSPSNKVTEKGKDVELRCDPISGHTALYWYRQSLGQGLEFLIYFQGNSAPDKSGLPSDRFSAERTGGSVSTLTIQRTQQEDSAVYLCASSLAHYPPPNEKLFFGSGTQLSVL.

This clonotype was detected ten times or more. This CDR3 is CSVSDTYEQYF. The CDR3 DNA follows: TGCAGTGTTTCGGACACCTACGAGCAGTACTTC. The chain uses TRBV20-1 and TRBJ2-7; possible D gene TRBD1, 5 bases. Germline V gives CDR1 DFQATT, CDR2 SNEGSKA (reference sequence). V was trimmed by 7 bases and J by 2 bases, leaving 9 bases between them. CDR3 length: 11 amino acids.

This clonotype was counted many times. The chain recombines TRBV15 with TRBJ2-2, with D possibly matching TRBD1 (5 bases). Germline V CDR1 and CDR2: LNHNV, YYDKDF (reference sequence). The germline V and J ends were trimmed by 1 base and 2 bases, with 5 bases remaining between them. The CDR3 runs to 14 residues. The CDR3 here is CATSRGTNTGELFF. The DNA of the CDR3 is TGTGCCACCAGCAGAGGGACAAACACCGGGGAGCTGTTTTTT.

The table lists this clonotype with many counts. The gene calls are TRBV7-8 and TRBJ2-2; D is undetermined. CDR1 is SGHVS, CDR2 FQNEAQ, per germline. The V end was cut by 4 bases, the J end by 1 base, with 7 bases between. The CDR3 runs 14 residues. The DNA for the CDR3 is TGTGCCAGCAGCTCGACCGAGAACACCGGGGAGCTGTTTTTT. Protein: CASSSTENTGELFF. The entire variable domain, with the rest obtained from reference TRBV7-8 and TRBJ2-2, is as follows: GAGVSQSPRYKVAKRGQDVALRCDPISGHVSLFWYQQALGQGPEFLTYFQNEAQLDKSGLPSDRFFAERPEGSVSTLKIQRTQQEDSAVYLCASSSTENTGELFFGEGSRLTVL.

There are many counts of this clonotype. This chain links TRBV5-1 with TRBJ2-7; a weak D match, TRBD1 (6 bases). The germline CDR1 and CDR2 sequences are SGHRS and YFSETQ. This CDR3 is built from 14 residues. V dropped 3 bases and J dropped 1 base, with 11 bases sitting between them. The CDR3 DNA follows: TGCGCCAGCAGCTCCGGGACACCTTCCTACGAGCAGTACTTC. Translated, it gives CASSSGTPSYEQYF.

With regard to this clonotype: At one end, the junction sequence differs from germline, possibly due to a read error. The chain links TRBV6-6 to TRBJ2-1; unclear D gene. In germline, CDR1 is MNHNY, CDR2 SVGAGI (reference sequence). The CDR3 sequence is 12 residues long. In nucleotides, the CDR3 is TGTGCCAGCAGACAAGTTTACAATGAGCAGCTCTTC. Translated: CASRQVYNEQLF.

With respect to this clonotype: This CDR3 fails to terminate in the conserved phenylalanine or tryptophan, so it likely reflects a read error. The chain joins TRBV12-3 or TRBV12-4 to TRBJ1-2; TRBD1 agrees at 7 bases. The V and J ends lost 5 bases and 5 bases, in that order; junction bases with no gene match: 8. The CDR3 runs to 14 residues. The CDR3 DNA reads TGTGCCAGCAGTCGAGGGGGCTCGGAATATGGCTACACCTTG. Amino acid sequence: CASSRGGSEYGYTL.

In the case of this clonotype: This may come from a read error, since a much larger clone is one base off. V usage is TRBV9 and J usage is TRBJ1-2; tentative D call: TRBD1 (5 bases). This CDR3 has 15 residues. Per the germline V gene, CDR1 is SGDLS and CDR2 is YYNGEE. The CDR3 coding sequence is TGTGCCAGCAGCCCCCATGACCGGGACGGAGATGGCGACACCTTC. As protein: CASSPHDRDGDGDTF.

With regard to this clonotype: This clone may be a read error of a much larger clone one base away. The chain recombines TRBV7-2 with TRBJ2-6; 9 nucleotides match TRBD2. V shed 7 bases and J 4 bases; nucleotides not matched to a gene: 11. The CDR3 runs to 17 residues. From germline, CDR1 is SGHTA and CDR2 FQGNSA. The CDR3 DNA sequence: TGTGCCAGCATCCCGGCGGGAGGGCCGCGAGGGGCCAACGTCCTGACTTTC. Translating gives CASIPAGGPRGANVLTF. The full variable domain, completed using reference TRBV7-2 and TRBJ2-6, is GAGVSQSPSNKVTEKGKDVELRCDPISGHTALYWYRQSLGQGLEFLIYFQGNSAPDKSGLPSDRFSAERTGGSVSTLTIQRTQQEDSAVYLCASIPAGGPRGANVLTFGAGSRLTVL.

The CDR3 spells CASSPISGANVLTF. The DNA for the CDR3 is TGTGCCAGCTCGCCAATCTCTGGGGCCAACGTCCTGACTTTC. This chain connects TRBV18 to TRBJ2-6, with unresolved D. The CDR3 covers 14 residues. Germline values: CDR1 KGHSH, CDR2 LQKENI. V lost 6 bases and J 0 bases, leaving 6 bases between the germline ends.

This clonotype was seen at least ten times. The gene calls are TRBV5-1 and TRBJ2-3; TRBD2 matches 15 bases. Germline loops: CDR1 SGHRS, CDR2 YFSETQ. V shed 4 bases, J shed 1 base, and the junction held 7 bases outside the gene matches. There are 18 residues in the CDR3. CDR3 coding DNA: TGCGCCAGCAGCCGGACTAGCGGGAGGGCCGGGGGCACAGATACGCAGTATTTT. Protein sequence: CASSRTSGRAGGTDTQYF.

Concerning this clonotype: A single base separates this from a much larger clone, so it may be a read error. This rearrangement joins TRBV5-1 to TRBJ1-1; no definite D call. The CDR3 consists of 14 residues. V was shortened by 0 bases and J by 4 bases, with 10 bases between the two germline ends. CDR1 is SGHRS, CDR2 YFSETQ, per germline. The CDR3 region has the DNA TGCGCCAGCAGCTTGGCCATTCTGAGCACTGAAGCTTTCTTT. This translates into CASSLAILSTEAFF.